This TCR beta chain was identified in a study of TIL therapy for anti-PD-1-resistant metastatic lung cancer. On the study more broadly: Median patient age was nearly 55, ranging 38-75 years.

About this clone: The antigen remains undetermined.

Sample time point: pre-treatment sample, taken before nivolumab and TIL therapy. Tumor tissue came from excised metastases, mostly pleural nodules or supraclavicular lymph nodes. Sequencing used immunoSEQ v3. Each library reached some 2 million read pairs, or 5-6 million at deep level. Method: immunoSEQ multiplex PCR; TCRdb's copy keeps in-frame clones and lacks some. The sample contains over 10,000 clones, around 69% of which appear only once. General study points: Treatment-naive, never-smoker and oncogene-addicted patients were overrepresented in this highly selected cohort.

V was pared by 5 bases and J by 1 base, with 6 bases of the junction left unmatched. CDR1 is LNHNV, CDR2 YYDKDF, per germline (reference sequence). This CDR3 is 16 amino acids long. The receptor was isolated from a woman aged 25-80 years with non-small cell lung cancer. Sequencing was performed on tumor tissue, taken at baseline. The V and J genes are TRBV15 and TRBJ2-5, with 11 bases that match TRBD2. The DNA of the CDR3 is TGTGCCACCAGCGGGACGACTAGCGGGATCCAAGAGACCCAGTACTTC. The encoded protein is CATSGTTSGIQETQYF.